The text below deals with one TCR beta chain. The data were obtained in a study of blood T cell repertoires in COVID-19. Produced via immunoSEQ multiplex PCR; TCRdb's table is partial and in-frame only. The sample has 60,000 to 85,000 clones, roughly 80% seen once. The CDR3 extends over 16 amino acids. V lost 1 base and J lost 0, with 11 bases in between. CDR1 and CDR2 (germline): SGHTA, FQGTGA. Sequences were obtained from peripheral blood. J is TRBJ2-3 and V is TRBV7-3; D gene ambiguous. The clonotype was recovered from a man older than 75 with acute or convalescent COVID-19. The CDR3, as DNA: TGTGCCAGCAGCTTAAGCGGCAGCGAGAGCACAGATACGCAGTATTTT. Its translation: CASSLSGSESTDTQYF. The whole variable domain, filled in from reference TRBV7-3 and TRBJ2-3, reads GAGVSQTPSNKVTEKGKYVELRCDPISGHTALYWYRQSLGQGPEFLIYFQGTGAADDSGLPNDRFFAVRPEGSVSTLKIQRTERGDSAVYLCASSLSGSESTDTQYFGPGTRLTVL.